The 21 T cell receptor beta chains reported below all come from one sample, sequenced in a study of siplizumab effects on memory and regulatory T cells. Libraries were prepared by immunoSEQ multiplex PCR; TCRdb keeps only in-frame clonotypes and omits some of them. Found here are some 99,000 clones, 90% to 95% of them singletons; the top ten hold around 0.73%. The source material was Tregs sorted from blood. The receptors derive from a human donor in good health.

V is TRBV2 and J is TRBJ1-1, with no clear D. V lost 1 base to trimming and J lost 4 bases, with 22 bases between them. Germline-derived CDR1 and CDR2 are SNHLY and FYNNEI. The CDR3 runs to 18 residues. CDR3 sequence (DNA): TGTGCCAGCAGTGAAGATTTCGGGAGCCGGACGCTTTCCACTGAAGCTTTCTTT. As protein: CASSEDFGSRTLSTEAFF.

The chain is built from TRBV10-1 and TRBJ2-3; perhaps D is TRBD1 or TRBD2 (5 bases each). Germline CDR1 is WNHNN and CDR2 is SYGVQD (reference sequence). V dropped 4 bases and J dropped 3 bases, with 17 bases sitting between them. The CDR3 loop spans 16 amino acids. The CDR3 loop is CASSGAGHEGTDTQYF. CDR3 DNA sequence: TGCGCCAGCAGTGGAGCTGGACACGAGGGGACAGATACGCAGTATTTT.

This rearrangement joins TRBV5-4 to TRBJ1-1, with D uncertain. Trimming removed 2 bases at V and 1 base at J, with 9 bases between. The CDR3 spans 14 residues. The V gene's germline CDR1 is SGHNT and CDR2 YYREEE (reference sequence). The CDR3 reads CASSFVAGNTEAFF. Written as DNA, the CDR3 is TGTGCCAGCAGCTTCGTCGCTGGGAACACTGAAGCTTTCTTT. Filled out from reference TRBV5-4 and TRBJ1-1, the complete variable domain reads ETGVTQSPTHLIKTRGQQVTLRCSSQSGHNTVSWYQQALGQGPQFIFQYYREEENGRGNFPPRFSGLQFPNYSSELNVNALELDDSALYLCASSFVAGNTEAFFGQGTRLTVV.

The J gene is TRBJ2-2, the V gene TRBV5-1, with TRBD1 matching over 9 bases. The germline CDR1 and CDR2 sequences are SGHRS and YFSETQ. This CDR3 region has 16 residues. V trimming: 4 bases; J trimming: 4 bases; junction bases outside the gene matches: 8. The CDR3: CASSPTGQGGTGELFF. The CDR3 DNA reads TGCGCCAGCAGCCCCACGGGACAGGGTGGCACCGGGGAGCTGTTTTTT.

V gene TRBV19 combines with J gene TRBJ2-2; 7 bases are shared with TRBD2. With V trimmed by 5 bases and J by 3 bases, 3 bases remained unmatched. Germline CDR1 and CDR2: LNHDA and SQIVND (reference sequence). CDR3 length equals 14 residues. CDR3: CASSPREHTGELFF. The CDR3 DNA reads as TGTGCCAGTAGTCCGCGGGAGCACACCGGGGAGCTGTTTTTT.

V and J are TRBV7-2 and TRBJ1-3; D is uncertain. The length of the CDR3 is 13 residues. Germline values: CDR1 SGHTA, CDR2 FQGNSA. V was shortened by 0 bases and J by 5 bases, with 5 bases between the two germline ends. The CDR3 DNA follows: TGTGCCAGCAGCTTAGCCAGAAGAAACACCATATATTTT. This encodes CASSLARRNTIYF.

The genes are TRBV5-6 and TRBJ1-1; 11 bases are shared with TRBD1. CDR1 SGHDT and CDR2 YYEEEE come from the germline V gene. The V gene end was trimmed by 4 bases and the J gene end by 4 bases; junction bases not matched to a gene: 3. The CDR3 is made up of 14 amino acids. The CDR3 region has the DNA TGTGCCAGCAGCCCTGGGACAGGGGGCACTGAAGCTTTCTTT. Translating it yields CASSPGTGGTEAFF.

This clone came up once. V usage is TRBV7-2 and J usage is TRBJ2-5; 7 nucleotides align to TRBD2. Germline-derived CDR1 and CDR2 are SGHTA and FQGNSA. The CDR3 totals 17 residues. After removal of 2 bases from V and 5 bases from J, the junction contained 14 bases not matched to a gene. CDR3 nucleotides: TGTGCCAGCAGCTTACTTTGGGGCGCGGGAGTGGGTGAGACCCAGTACTTC. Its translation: CASSLLWGAGVGETQYF.

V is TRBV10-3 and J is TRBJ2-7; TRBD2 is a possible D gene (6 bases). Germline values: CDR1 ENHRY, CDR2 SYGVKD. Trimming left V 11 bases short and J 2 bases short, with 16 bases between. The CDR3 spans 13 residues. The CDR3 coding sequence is TGTGCCCTCAAGCAGGAGGGCCCCTACGAGCAGTACTTC. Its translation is CALKQEGPYEQYF.

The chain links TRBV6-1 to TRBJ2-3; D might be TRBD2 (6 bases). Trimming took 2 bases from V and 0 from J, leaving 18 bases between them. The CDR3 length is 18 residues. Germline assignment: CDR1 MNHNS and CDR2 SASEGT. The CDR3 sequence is CASSERRRGYRSTDTQYF. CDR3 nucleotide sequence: TGTGCCAGCAGTGAAAGGAGGAGGGGTTATCGGAGCACAGATACGCAGTATTTT.

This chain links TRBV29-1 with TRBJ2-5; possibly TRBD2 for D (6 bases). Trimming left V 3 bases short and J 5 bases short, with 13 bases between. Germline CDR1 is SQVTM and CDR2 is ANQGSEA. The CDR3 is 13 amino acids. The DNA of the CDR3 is TGCAGCGTTGAGCGGGGCACCCCGGAGACCCAGTACTTC. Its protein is CSVERGTPETQYF.

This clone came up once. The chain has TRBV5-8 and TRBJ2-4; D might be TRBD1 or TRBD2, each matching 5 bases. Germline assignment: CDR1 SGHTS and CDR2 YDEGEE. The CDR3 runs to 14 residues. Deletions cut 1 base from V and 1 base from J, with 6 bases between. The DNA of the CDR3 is TGTGCCAGCAGCTTGTGGGGGGCCAAAAACATTCAGTACTTC. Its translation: CASSLWGAKNIQYF.

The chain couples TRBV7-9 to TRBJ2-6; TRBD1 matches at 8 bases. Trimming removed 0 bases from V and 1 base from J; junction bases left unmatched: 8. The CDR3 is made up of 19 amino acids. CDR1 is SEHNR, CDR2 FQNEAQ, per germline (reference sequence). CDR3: CASSLANTGGKSGANVLTF. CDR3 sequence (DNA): TGTGCCAGCAGCTTAGCAAATACAGGGGGGAAATCTGGGGCCAACGTCCTGACTTTC. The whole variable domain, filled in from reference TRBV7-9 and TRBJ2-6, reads DTGVSQNPRHKITKRGQNVTFRCDPISEHNRLYWYRQTLGQGPEFLTYFQNEAQLEKSRLLSDRFSAERPKGSFSTLEIQRTEQGDSAMYLCASSLANTGGKSGANVLTFGAGSRLTVL.

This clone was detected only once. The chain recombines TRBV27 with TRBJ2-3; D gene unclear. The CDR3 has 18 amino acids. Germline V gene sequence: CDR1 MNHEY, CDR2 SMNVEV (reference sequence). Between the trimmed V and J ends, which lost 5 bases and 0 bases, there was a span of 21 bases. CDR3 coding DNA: TGTGCCAGCAGTCAGAATCTTTTTTCGCGGCGGAGCACAGATACGCAGTATTTT. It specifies CASSQNLFSRRSTDTQYF.

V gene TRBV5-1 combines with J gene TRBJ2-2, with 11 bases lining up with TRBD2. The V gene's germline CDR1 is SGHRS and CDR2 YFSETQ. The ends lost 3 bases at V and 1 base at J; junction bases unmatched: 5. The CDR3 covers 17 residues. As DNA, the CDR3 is TGCGCCAGCAGCTACTTAGGACTAGCGGGGAACACCGGGGAGCTGTTTTTT. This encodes CASSYLGLAGNTGELFF. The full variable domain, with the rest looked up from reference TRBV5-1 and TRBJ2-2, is KAGVTQTPRYLIKTRGQQVTLSCSPISGHRSVSWYQQTPGQGLQFLFEYFSETQRNKGNFPGRFSGRQFSNSRSEMNVSTLELGDSALYLCASSYLGLAGNTGELFFGEGSRLTVL.

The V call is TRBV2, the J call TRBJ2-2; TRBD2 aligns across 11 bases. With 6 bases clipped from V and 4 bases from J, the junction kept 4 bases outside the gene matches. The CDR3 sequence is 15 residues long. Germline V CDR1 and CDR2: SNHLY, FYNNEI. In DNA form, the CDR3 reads TGTGCCAGCAGGATTGGACTAGCGGGCACCGGGGAGCTGTTTTTT. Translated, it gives CASRIGLAGTGELFF.

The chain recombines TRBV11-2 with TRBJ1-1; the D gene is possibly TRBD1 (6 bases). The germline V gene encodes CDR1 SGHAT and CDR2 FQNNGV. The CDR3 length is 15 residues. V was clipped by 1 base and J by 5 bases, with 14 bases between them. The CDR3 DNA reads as TGTGCCAGCAGCTTAGTTCCGTGGGGGGCTACTGAAGCTTTCTTT. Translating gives CASSLVPWGATEAFF.

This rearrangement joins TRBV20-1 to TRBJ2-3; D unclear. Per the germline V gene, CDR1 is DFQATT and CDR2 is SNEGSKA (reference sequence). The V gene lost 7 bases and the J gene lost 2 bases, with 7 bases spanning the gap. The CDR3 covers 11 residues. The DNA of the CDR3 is TGCAGTGGTTCGGTCACAGATACGCAGTATTTT. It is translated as CSGSVTDTQYF.

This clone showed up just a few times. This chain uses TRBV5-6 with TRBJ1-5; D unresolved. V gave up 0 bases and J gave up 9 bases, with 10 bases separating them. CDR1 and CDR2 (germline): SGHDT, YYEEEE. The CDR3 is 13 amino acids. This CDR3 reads CASSLDGRGPQHF. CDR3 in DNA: TGTGCCAGCAGCTTGGATGGGCGAGGGCCCCAGCATTTT. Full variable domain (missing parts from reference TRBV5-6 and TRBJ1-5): DAGVTQSPTHLIKTRGQQVTLRCSPKSGHDTVSWYQQALGQGPQFIFQYYEEEERQRGNFPDRFSGHQFPNYSSELNVNALLLGDSALYLCASSLDGRGPQHFGDGTRLSIL.

The DNA of the CDR3 is TGCGCCAGCAGCGCTGATCTGGGGAGAACTAATGAAAAACTGTTTTTT. It yields the protein CASSADLGRTNEKLFF. The chain recombines TRBV5-1 with TRBJ1-4; no clear D. This CDR3 has 16 amino acids. Trimming took 4 bases from V and 1 from J, leaving 14 bases between them. Germline CDR1 SGHRS, CDR2 YFSETQ.

The CDR3 DNA is TGTGCCAGCAGCTGGGAAGAGACCCAGTACTTC. Protein product: CASSWEETQYF. The chain combines TRBV7-6 with TRBJ2-5, with D unclear. Germline loops: CDR1 SGHVS, CDR2 FNYEAQ. V lost 4 bases, J lost 3 bases, and 3 bases lay in between. The CDR3 loop spans 11 amino acids.